Described below is a single T cell receptor (beta chain) sequence and its context. Germline-derived CDR1 and CDR2 are MNHEY and SVGAGI. The CDR3 is 13 amino acids. V dropped 6 bases and J dropped 15; count of bases not matched to a gene: 11. The authors ran a second PCR of roughly 6 to 12 cycles using a sample-barcoded 5' primer and a J-beta primer mix. Each CDR3 protein gets one entry after TCRdb re-called the 5' RACE reads with MiXCR. Here the sample spans over 600,000 distinct CDR3 sequences, about 47% being singletons. This record comes from a study of blood T cells in healthy people across ages. V and J are TRBV6-5 and TRBJ2-2; TRBD1 agrees at 9 bases. The sequencing input was blood. The sequence was collected from a man older than 75 in good health. The CDR3 nucleotides are TGTGCCAGCAGGCAGACCGGGACAGGGTTGGTGTTTTTT. Its translation: CASRQTGTGLVFF.